This is a list of T cell receptor beta chains from one sample in a study of monozygotic twins with inflammatory bowel disease. TCRdb re-called the 5' RACE reads; every CDR3 protein appears as one record, without DNA. The sample table includes around 150,000 distinct CDR3 sequences. Sequencing was performed on blood. The receptors were gathered from a human donor with ulcerative colitis or Crohn's disease, or a healthy co-twin of an affected twin (not recorded which). The CDR3 runs from the conserved cysteine through the conserved F or W. Fields, in order: V gene, J gene, CDR3 protein.

>TRBV7-2|TRBJ2-2
CASSLFGGGLSGELFF
>TRBV9|TRBJ2-5
CASSRGETQYF
>TRBV20-1|TRBJ2-7
CSARDLRTSPNLYEQYF
>TRBV9|TRBJ2-1
CASSTSGVYNEQFF
>TRBV28|TRBJ1-1
CASSLLVTEAFF
>TRBV10-2|TRBJ2-7
CASSDTFSEQYF
>TRBV5-1|TRBJ2-1
CASSLEGTMHDEQFF
>TRBV20-1|TRBJ2-5
CSATEGGPGETQYF
>TRBV4-3|TRBJ2-3
CASSPTSGATDTQYF
>TRBV10-2|TRBJ2-5
CASSESLSGLGTQYF
>TRBV7-8|TRBJ2-1
CASSWGDNEQFF
>TRBV6-2/TRBV6-3|TRBJ2-2
CASSYGISTGELFF
>TRBV7-9|TRBJ1-2
CASSPRVGDGYTF
>TRBV11-2|TRBJ1-2
CASSLGQGSGYTF
>TRBV19|TRBJ2-3
CASSLGLAVTDTQYF
>TRBV18|TRBJ1-2
CASSPGGDDYGYTF
>TRBV5-1|TRBJ1-1
CASSLEARGNTEAFF
>TRBV5-1|TRBJ2-7
CASSLLSSGNYEQYF
>TRBV6-5|TRBJ2-3
CASSYSGVAADTQYF
>TRBV2|TRBJ1-5
CASRGGTANQPQHF
>TRBV5-8|TRBJ2-5
CASSLTESETQYF
>TRBV6-2/TRBV6-3|TRBJ1-6
CASSNRLKNSPLHF
>TRBV11-2|TRBJ2-1
CASSIRQSSYNEQFF
>TRBV10-2|TRBJ1-1
CASSENTNTEAFF
>TRBV5-1|TRBJ2-1
CASSLGGQGSYNEQFF
>TRBV18|TRBJ2-1
CASSPQGPGTSGRSSYNEQFF
>TRBV5-6|TRBJ2-5
CASSLAGGAQETQYF
>TRBV5-1|TRBJ1-1
CASSNPGTGLTEAFF
>TRBV5-1|TRBJ2-3
CASSLLGLAGTRTDTQYF
>TRBV20-1|TRBJ2-5
CSPKPLILGRGHQETQYF
>TRBV29-1|TRBJ2-5
CSVVREQETQYF
>TRBV7-9|TRBJ2-7
CASTPGLDEQYF
>TRBV11-1|TRBJ2-1
CASTLNRGESEQFF
>TRBV7-9|TRBJ2-6
CASSGRLRDSGANVLTF
>TRBV20-1|TRBJ2-3
CSASGGSWGGDTQYF
>TRBV28|TRBJ2-1
CASSSPGRYNEQFF
>TRBV29-1|TRBJ2-3
CSLIGTDTQYF
>TRBV24-1|TRBJ2-1
CATSEQGRNEQFF
>TRBV27|TRBJ2-1
CASSHTRDKRFF
>TRBV19|TRBJ2-1
CASSPRLYNEQFF
>TRBV20-1|TRBJ2-1
CSARDRNEQFF
>TRBV4-3|TRBJ2-2
CASSQDLASEITGELFF
>TRBV9|TRBJ2-6
CASSVDASFTFSGANVLTF
>TRBV12-5|TRBJ2-1
CASGFSGQEQFF
>TRBV5-1|TRBJ2-1
CASSFGGSRVGEQFF
>TRBV7-8|TRBJ1-2
CASSLGTGYGYTF
>TRBV20-1|TRBJ2-3
CSAKTSGIPDTQYF
>TRBV5-1|TRBJ2-1
CASSAGLDRYEQFF
>TRBV29-1|TRBJ1-2
CSASQGGAHGYTF
>TRBV28|TRBJ2-7
CASVYAGSFHEQYF
>TRBV7-3|TRBJ1-5
CASIQGTSNQPQHF
>TRBV3-1|TRBJ1-2
CASSQQDRGRGYTF
>TRBV7-2|TRBJ2-3
CASSLGRIAGLDTQYF
>TRBV9|TRBJ2-7
CASSAFLVDYEQYF
>TRBV28|TRBJ2-3
CASREQGRTDTQYF
>TRBV5-1|TRBJ2-1
CASSMVGGALLNEQFF
>TRBV5-4|TRBJ1-6
CASSSVRANSPLHF